This entry lists 20 T cell receptor beta chains sequenced from one sample in a study of blood T cell repertoires in COVID-19. The repertoire was sequenced with immunoSEQ multiplex PCR; TCRdb's copy has only in-frame clones and lacks some. The data hold 210,000 or so clones, with 90% observed a single time. Sequenced input: peripheral blood. The receptor source for this set is a man aged 50 to 60 with acute or convalescent COVID-19.

The genes are TRBV2 and TRBJ2-7; tentative D call: TRBD1 (6 bases). The CDR3 loop spans 13 amino acids. V was cut by 5 bases and J by 2 bases, with 10 bases left in between. Germline values: CDR1 SNHLY, CDR2 FYNNEI. The DNA for the CDR3 is TGTGCCAGCAGTAGACAGGTAGCCTACGAGCAGTACGTC. Its translation is CASSRQVAYEQYV.

V usage is TRBV2 and J usage is TRBJ2-1; TRBD2 is a possible D gene (7 bases). V shed 8 bases and J shed 8 bases, with 19 bases lying between them. The CDR3 spans 14 residues. The germline V gene encodes CDR1 SNHLY and CDR2 FYNNEI. CDR3 sequence: CASGRGGVVDEQFF. CDR3 DNA: TGTGCCAGCGGTAGGGGGGGAGTCGTGGATGAGCAGTTCTTC.

This chain uses TRBV10-3 with TRBJ2-2, with 7 bases aligning to TRBD2. Losses at the gene ends were 11 bases for V and 1 base for J; bases not matched to a gene: 7. CDR1 is ENHRY and CDR2 is SYGVKD in the germline V gene. This CDR3 is 14 amino acids long. The DNA for the CDR3 is TGTGCCCCCTGGAGCGGGGAGAACACCGGGGAGCTGTTTTTT. Its translation: CAPWSGENTGELFF.

The CDR3 loop reads CASSARDRGIQDEQYF. Here the CDR3 DNA reads TGTGCCAGCAGCGCCCGGGACAGGGGAATTCAAGACGAGCAGTACTTC. The genes are TRBV3-1 (or the pseudogene TRBV3-2) and TRBJ2-7; 10 bases match TRBD1. Germline V gene data show CDR1 as LGHDT and CDR2 as YNNKEL (reference sequence). J was trimmed by 5 bases and V by 5 bases; bases with no gene match: 12. This CDR3 has 16 amino acids.

The CDR3 sequence: CASSSTAGGREQFF. CDR3 nucleotide sequence: TGTGCCAGCAGCTCCACGGCCGGGGGGCGGGAGCAGTTCTTC. The V gene is TRBV7-2, the J gene TRBJ2-1; the D gene is possibly TRBD2 (7 bases). The CDR3 loop spans 14 amino acids. Trimming left V 4 bases short and J 10 bases short, with 17 bases between. Germline-derived CDR1 and CDR2 are SGHTA and FQGNSA.

The chain joins TRBV5-1 to TRBJ1-4; perhaps TRBD1 as D (5 bases). The V end lost 0 bases, the J end lost 4 bases, and 19 bases lay between the germline ends. This CDR3 spans 18 amino acids. Germline V gives CDR1 SGHRS, CDR2 YFSETQ. CDR3: CASSLGGDSQVFNEKLFF. CDR3 nucleotide sequence: TGCGCCAGCAGCTTGGGGGGCGACAGCCAGGTTTTTAATGAAAAACTGTTTTTT. Variable domain in full (rest from reference TRBV5-1 and TRBJ1-4): KAGVTQTPRYLIKTRGQQVTLSCSPISGHRSVSWYQQTPGQGLQFLFEYFSETQRNKGNFPGRFSGRQFSNSRSEMNVSTLELGDSALYLCASSLGGDSQVFNEKLFFGSGTQLSVL.

The chain is built from TRBV5-1 and TRBJ2-5; weak D call: TRBD2 (7 bases). Germline CDR1 reads SGHRS; CDR2 reads YFSETQ. CDR3 length: 17 amino acids. V was trimmed by 0 bases and J by 2 bases, leaving 17 bases between them. The CDR3, as DNA: TGCGCCAGCAGCTTGGAGGGCGGGGGCCGGGGACAAGAGACCCAGTACTTC. This gives the protein CASSLEGGGRGQETQYF. The variable domain in full, with the rest retrieved from reference TRBV5-1 and TRBJ2-5, is KAGVTQTPRYLIKTRGQQVTLSCSPISGHRSVSWYQQTPGQGLQFLFEYFSETQRNKGNFPGRFSGRQFSNSRSEMNVSTLELGDSALYLCASSLEGGGRGQETQYFGPGTRLLVL.

The DNA for the CDR3 is TGTGCCAGTAGTTGGGGGACACCGAACACCGGGGAGCTGTTTTTT. Its protein is CASSWGTPNTGELFF. The chain carries TRBV19 and TRBJ2-2, with D tentatively TRBD1 (6 bases). CDR1 and CDR2 (germline): LNHDA, SQIVND (reference sequence). Trimming cost V 5 bases and J 0 bases, with 10 bases left between them. The CDR3 covers 15 residues.

The chain carries TRBV4-2 and TRBJ2-7; 7 positions match TRBD2. CDR1 and CDR2 from the germline V gene are LGHNA and YNFKEQ. This CDR3 has 14 residues. V lost 5 bases, J lost 6 bases, and 10 bases stayed unmatched. CDR3: CASSAGLPIGEQYF. CDR3 in DNA: TGTGCCAGCAGCGCGGGACTACCAATCGGCGAGCAGTACTTC.

V is TRBV7-9 and J is TRBJ2-5; D is perhaps TRBD2 (6 bases). Germline assignment: CDR1 SEHNR and CDR2 FQNEAQ (reference sequence). The CDR3 is 15 residues long. V was trimmed by 4 bases and J by 3 bases, leaving 15 bases between them. Written as DNA, the CDR3 is TGTGCCAGCAGCTCCAATCTTTGGGGGGAAGAGACCCAGTACTTC. Residues: CASSSNLWGEETQYF. The full variable domain, in which reference TRBV7-9 and TRBJ2-5 provide the parts outside the CDR3, is DTGVSQNPRHKITKRGQNVTFRCDPISEHNRLYWYRQTLGQGPEFLTYFQNEAQLEKSRLLSDRFSAERPKGSFSTLEIQRTEQGDSAMYLCASSSNLWGEETQYFGPGTRLLVL.

This chain connects TRBV19 to TRBJ1-1, with TRBD1 identical over 11 bases. Germline V gene sequence: CDR1 LNHDA, CDR2 SQIVND (reference sequence). The ends lost 5 bases at V and 1 base at J; junction bases unmatched: 6. The CDR3 runs 16 residues. CDR3 in DNA: TGTGCCAGTAGTGGACAGGGGGCGCTGAGGAACACTGAAGCTTTCTTT. Its protein is CASSGQGALRNTEAFF.

J is TRBJ2-7 and V is TRBV6-6, with a weak D call TRBD1 (6 bases). With 2 bases removed from V and 6 bases from J, the gap between germline ends came to 14 bases. There are 14 residues in the CDR3. Germline CDR1 and CDR2: MNHNY and SVGAGI (reference sequence). In DNA, the CDR3 is TGTGCCAGCAGTTACACTACAGGGTCGGGCGAGCAGTACGTC. It codes for CASSYTTGSGEQYV.

J is TRBJ1-5 and V is TRBV21-1; TRBD1 reflects the table's D call only, with no check against the DNA. TRBV21-1 is shown as a pseudogene. This CDR3 comprises 16 residues. The CDR3 sequence: CASSTQDRKLNQPQHF. The CDR3 DNA is TGTGCCAGCAGCACCCAGGACAGAAAACTCAATCAGCCCCAGCATTTT.

The chain is built from TRBV15 and TRBJ2-6, with a possible D match to TRBD1 (6 bases). This CDR3 spans 19 amino acids. Germline V gene sequence: CDR1 LNHNV, CDR2 YYDKDF (reference sequence). Trimming stripped 3 bases from V and 0 bases from J, with 18 bases between. The CDR3 sequence is CATSSRTGTKSSGANVLTF. CDR3 coding DNA: TGTGCCACCAGCAGCCGGACCGGGACAAAAAGCTCTGGGGCCAACGTCCTGACTTTC.

The V gene is TRBV12-5, the J gene TRBJ1-1; 8 nucleotides align to TRBD1. This CDR3 is built from 14 residues. Losses at the gene ends were 3 bases for V and 4 bases for J; bases not matched to a gene: 4. The V gene's germline CDR1 is LGHNT and CDR2 FRNRAP. The CDR3 sequence: CASGLNDRGTEAFF. The CDR3 nucleotides are TGTGCTAGTGGTTTAAATGACAGGGGCACTGAAGCTTTCTTT.

The genes are TRBV6-5 and TRBJ1-6; no clear D. Germline CDR1 is MNHEY and CDR2 is SVGAGI. Trimming shortened V by 10 bases and J by 9 bases, and 19 bases separated the two germline ends. The CDR3 runs to 14 residues. In DNA, the CDR3 is TGTGCCACACTTCGGGTCATCGAAGCTTCACCCCTCCACTTT. It translates to CATLRVIEASPLHF.

This chain links TRBV3-1 (or the pseudogene TRBV3-2) with TRBJ2-3; 9 bases fit TRBD1. V lost 2 bases and J lost 14; bases outside the gene matches: 8. Germline values: CDR1 LGHDT, CDR2 YNNKEL (reference sequence). The CDR3 extends over 13 amino acids. The CDR3 loop reads CASSQIVGQGPYF. Here the CDR3 DNA reads TGTGCCAGCAGCCAAATCGTAGGACAGGGGCCGTATTTT.

The CDR3 loop is CASSPPQETQYF. CDR3 DNA: TGTGCCAGCAGCCCCCCACAAGAGACCCAGTACTTC. V is TRBV2 and J is TRBJ2-5; the D is unclear. The length of the CDR3 is 12 residues. Germline V gives CDR1 SNHLY, CDR2 FYNNEI. Trimming stripped 6 bases from V and 2 bases from J, with 7 bases between.

This chain connects TRBV7-2 to TRBJ2-3; a possible D gene is TRBD2 (7 bases). The CDR3 consists of 17 residues. V was clipped by 5 bases and J by 4 bases, with 22 bases between them. From germline, CDR1 is SGHTA and CDR2 FQGNSA. CDR3 sequence reads: CASSPRVSRGLADTQYF. CDR3 bases: TGTGCCAGCAGCCCCCGAGTCTCGCGGGGGCTTGCAGATACGCAGTATTTT.

CDR3 bases: TGTGCCAGCATCGGGGACCAAGAGACCCAGTACTTC. Residues: CASIGDQETQYF. The J gene is TRBJ2-5, the V gene TRBV6-5; TRBD2 might be the D (5 bases). Germline V gene sequence: CDR1 MNHEY, CDR2 SVGAGI. CDR3 length equals 12 residues. V was shortened by 7 bases and J by 0 bases, with 6 bases between the two germline ends.